This TCR beta chain was captured by sequencing in a study of blood T cell repertoires in COVID-19. Clones were sequenced by immunoSEQ multiplex PCR, and TCRdb holds only the in-frame ones, with some missing. The sample yields roughly 180,000 clones, about 80% seen once. This CDR3 spans 14 amino acids. Trimming shortened V by 0 bases and J by 4 bases, and 8 bases separated the two germline ends. Germline values: CDR1 SGHRS, CDR2 YFSETQ. Sequenced input: PBMCs or T cells enriched from blood (not recorded which). The sequence was obtained from a man over 45 who had recovered from COVID-19. The gene calls are TRBV5-1 and TRBJ2-1; no reliable D call. CDR3 in DNA: TGCGCCAGCAGCTTGGACCTACAGTACAATGAGCAGTTCTTC. This codes for CASSLDLQYNEQFF. The whole variable domain, remainder taken from reference TRBV5-1 and TRBJ2-1, is KAGVTQTPRYLIKTRGQQVTLSCSPISGHRSVSWYQQTPGQGLQFLFEYFSETQRNKGNFPGRFSGRQFSNSRSEMNVSTLELGDSALYLCASSLDLQYNEQFFGPGTRLTVL.